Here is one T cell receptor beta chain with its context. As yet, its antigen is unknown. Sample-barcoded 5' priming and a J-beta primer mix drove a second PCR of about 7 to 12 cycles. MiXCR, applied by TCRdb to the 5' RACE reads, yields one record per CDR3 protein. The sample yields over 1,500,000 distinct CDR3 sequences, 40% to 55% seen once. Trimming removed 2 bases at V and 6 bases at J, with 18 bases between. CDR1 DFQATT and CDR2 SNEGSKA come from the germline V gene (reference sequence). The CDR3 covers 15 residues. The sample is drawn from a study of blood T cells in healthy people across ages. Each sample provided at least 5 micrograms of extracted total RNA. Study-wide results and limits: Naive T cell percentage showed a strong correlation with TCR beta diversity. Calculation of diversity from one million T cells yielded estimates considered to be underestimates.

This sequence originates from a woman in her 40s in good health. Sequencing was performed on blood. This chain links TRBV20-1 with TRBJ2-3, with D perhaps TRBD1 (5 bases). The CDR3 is CSARKPGSPLDTQYF. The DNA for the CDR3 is TGCAGTGCTAGAAAGCCAGGGTCACCCTTGGATACGCAGTATTTT.